This T cell receptor beta chain was captured in a study of blood T cells in healthy people across ages. Study results and caveats: A greater number of naive CD4+ cells and higher diversity distinguished long-lived donors from aged donors.

Primers used in a second PCR of about 6 to 11 cycles were a sample-barcoded 5' primer and a J-beta primer mix. TCRdb called the 5' RACE reads again in MiXCR, with one record for every CDR3 protein. The data show hundreds of thousands of distinct CDR3 sequences, less than 80% seen once. Details on this clonotype: As yet, its antigen is unknown.

Every participating donor contributed roughly 10 milliliters of peripheral blood through a draw. A minimum of 5 micrograms of total RNA was extracted per sample. The source material was blood. The TCR comes from a man aged 25-45 years in good health.

The CDR3 loop is CASSSGQVPYNEQFF. DNA for the CDR3: TGTGCCAGCTCCTCGGGGCAGGTACCCTACAATGAGCAGTTCTTC. This rearrangement joins TRBV18 to TRBJ2-1; either TRBD1 or TRBD2 may supply D (5 bases each). Germline-derived CDR1 and CDR2 are KGHSH and LQKENI. The CDR3 has 15 residues. The V and J ends lost 6 bases and 2 bases respectively, with 14 bases between them. The full variable domain, completed using reference TRBV18 and TRBJ2-1, is NAGVMQNPRHLVRRRGQEARLRCSPMKGHSHVYWYRQLPEEGLKFMVYLQKENIIDESGMPKERFSAEFPKEGPSILRIQQVVRGDSAAYFCASSSGQVPYNEQFFGPGTRLTVL.